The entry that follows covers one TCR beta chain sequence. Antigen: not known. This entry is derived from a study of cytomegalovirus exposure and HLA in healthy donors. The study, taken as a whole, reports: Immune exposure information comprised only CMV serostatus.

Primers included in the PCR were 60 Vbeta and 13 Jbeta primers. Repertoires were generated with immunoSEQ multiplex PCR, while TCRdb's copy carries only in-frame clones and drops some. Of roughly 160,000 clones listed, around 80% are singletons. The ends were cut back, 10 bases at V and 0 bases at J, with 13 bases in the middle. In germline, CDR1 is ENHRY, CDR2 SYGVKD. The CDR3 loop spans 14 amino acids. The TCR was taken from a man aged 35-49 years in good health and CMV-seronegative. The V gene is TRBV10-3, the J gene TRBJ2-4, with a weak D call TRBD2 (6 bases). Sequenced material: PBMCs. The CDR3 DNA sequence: TGTGCCACCCGGGACTCTTTAGCCAAAAACATTCAGTACTTC. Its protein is CATRDSLAKNIQYF.